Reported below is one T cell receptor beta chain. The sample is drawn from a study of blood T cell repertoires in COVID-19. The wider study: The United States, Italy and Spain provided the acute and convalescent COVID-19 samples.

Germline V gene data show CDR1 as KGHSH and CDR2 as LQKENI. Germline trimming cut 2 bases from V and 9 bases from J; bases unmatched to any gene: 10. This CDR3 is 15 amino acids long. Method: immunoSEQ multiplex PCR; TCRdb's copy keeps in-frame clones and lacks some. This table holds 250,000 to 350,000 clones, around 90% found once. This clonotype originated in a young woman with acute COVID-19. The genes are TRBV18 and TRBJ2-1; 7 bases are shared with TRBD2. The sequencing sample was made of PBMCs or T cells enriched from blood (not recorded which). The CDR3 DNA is TGTGCCAGCTCACCAAGCCGCGAACTAGCGTTTGAGCAGTTCTTC. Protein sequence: CASSPSRELAFEQFF.